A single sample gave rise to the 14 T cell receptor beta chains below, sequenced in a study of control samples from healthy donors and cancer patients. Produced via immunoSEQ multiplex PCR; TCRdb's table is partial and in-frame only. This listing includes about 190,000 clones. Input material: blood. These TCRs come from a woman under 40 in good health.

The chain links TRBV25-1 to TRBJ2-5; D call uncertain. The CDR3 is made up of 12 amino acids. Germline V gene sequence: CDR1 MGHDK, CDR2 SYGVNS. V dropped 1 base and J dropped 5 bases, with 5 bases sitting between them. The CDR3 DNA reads TGTGCCAGCAGTGAATTAACGGAGACCCAGTACTTC. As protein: CASSELTETQYF.

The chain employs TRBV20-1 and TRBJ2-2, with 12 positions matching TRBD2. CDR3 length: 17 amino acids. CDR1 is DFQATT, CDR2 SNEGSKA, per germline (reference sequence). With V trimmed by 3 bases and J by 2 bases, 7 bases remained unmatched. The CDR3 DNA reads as TGCAGTGCTAGTGTGCTAGCGGGGGGGATTAACACCGGGGAGCTGTTTTTT. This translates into CSASVLAGGINTGELFF.

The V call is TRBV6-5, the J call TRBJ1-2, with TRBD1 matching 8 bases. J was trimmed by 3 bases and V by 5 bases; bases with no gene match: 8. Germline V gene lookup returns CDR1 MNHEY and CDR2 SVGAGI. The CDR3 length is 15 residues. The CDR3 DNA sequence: TGTGCCAGCAGTACGCCAGGGGGCGTTGACTATGGCTACACCTTC. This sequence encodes CASSTPGGVDYGYTF.

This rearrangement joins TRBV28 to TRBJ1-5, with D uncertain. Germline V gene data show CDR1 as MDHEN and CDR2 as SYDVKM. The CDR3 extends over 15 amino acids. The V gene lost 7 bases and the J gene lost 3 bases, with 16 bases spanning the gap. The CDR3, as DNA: TGTGCCAGCACCCTACGCTCGGGCTACAATCAGCCCCAGCATTTT. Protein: CASTLRSGYNQPQHF.

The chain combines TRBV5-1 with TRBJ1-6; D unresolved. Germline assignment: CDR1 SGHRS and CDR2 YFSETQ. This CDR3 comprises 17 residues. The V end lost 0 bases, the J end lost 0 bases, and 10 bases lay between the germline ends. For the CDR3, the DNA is TGCGCCAGCAGCTTGGGACATAGAAGCTCCTATAATTCACCCCTCCACTTT. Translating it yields CASSLGHRSSYNSPLHF.

This CDR3 reads CASRGDRGITGANVLTF. The CDR3 nucleotides read TGTGCCAGCAGGGGGGACAGGGGTATCACTGGGGCCAACGTCCTGACTTTC. V is TRBV2 and J is TRBJ2-6, with 10 bases aligning to TRBD1. With V trimmed by 6 bases and J by 2 bases, 7 bases remained unmatched. Germline V gene sequence: CDR1 SNHLY, CDR2 FYNNEI. The CDR3 extends over 17 amino acids.

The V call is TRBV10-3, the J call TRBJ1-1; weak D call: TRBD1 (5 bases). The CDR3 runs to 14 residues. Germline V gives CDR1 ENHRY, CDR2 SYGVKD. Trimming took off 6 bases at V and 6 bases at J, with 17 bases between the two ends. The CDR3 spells CAISFTGFRAEAFF. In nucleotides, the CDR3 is TGTGCCATCAGCTTTACAGGTTTTAGAGCTGAAGCTTTCTTT.

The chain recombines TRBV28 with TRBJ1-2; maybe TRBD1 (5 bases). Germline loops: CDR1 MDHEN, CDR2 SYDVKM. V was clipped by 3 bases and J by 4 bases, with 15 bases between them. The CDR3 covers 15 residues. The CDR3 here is CASSLRGGWSYGYTF. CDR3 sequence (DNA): TGTGCCAGCAGTTTGCGGGGCGGGTGGTCCTATGGCTACACCTTC.

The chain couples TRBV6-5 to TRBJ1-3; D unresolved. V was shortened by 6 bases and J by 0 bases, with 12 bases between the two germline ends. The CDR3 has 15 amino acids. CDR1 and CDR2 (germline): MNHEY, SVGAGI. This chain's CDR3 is CASSEGPSSGNTIYF. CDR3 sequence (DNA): TGTGCCAGCAGCGAGGGCCCCTCCTCTGGAAACACCATATATTTT.

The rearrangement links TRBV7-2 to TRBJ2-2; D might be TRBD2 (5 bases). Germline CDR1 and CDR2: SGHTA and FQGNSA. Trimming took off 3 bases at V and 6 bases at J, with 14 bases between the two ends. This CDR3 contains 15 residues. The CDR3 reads CASSLGSVYSGELFF. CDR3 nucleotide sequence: TGTGCCAGCAGCTTGGGTAGCGTATACTCCGGGGAGCTGTTTTTT.

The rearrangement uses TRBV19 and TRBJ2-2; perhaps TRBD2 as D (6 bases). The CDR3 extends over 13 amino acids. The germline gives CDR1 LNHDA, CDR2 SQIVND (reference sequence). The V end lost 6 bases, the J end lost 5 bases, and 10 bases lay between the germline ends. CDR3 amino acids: CASREGGTGELFF. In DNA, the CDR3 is TGTGCCAGTAGGGAGGGCGGAACCGGGGAGCTGTTTTTT.

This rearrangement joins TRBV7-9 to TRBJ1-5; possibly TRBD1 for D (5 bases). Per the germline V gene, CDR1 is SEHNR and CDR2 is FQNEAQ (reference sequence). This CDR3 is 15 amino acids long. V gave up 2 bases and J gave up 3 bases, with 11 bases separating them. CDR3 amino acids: CASSLSGRVNQPQHF. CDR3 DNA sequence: TGTGCCAGCAGCTTATCGGGACGGGTCAATCAGCCCCAGCATTTT. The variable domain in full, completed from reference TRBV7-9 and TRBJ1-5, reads DTGVSQNPRHKITKRGQNVTFRCDPISEHNRLYWYRQTLGQGPEFLTYFQNEAQLEKSRLLSDRFSAERPKGSFSTLEIQRTEQGDSAMYLCASSLSGRVNQPQHFGDGTRLSIL.

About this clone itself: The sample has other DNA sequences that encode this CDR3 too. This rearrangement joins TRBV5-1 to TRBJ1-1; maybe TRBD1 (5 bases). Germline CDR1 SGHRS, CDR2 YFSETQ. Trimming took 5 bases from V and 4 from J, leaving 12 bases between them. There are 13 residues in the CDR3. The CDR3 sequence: CASSLSGGTEAFF. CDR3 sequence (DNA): TGCGCCAGCAGTCTGTCGGGGGGCACTGAAGCTTTCTTT.

CDR3 coding DNA: TGCGCCAGCAGATATCGGGGGAACACTGAAGCTTTCTTT. It specifies CASRYRGNTEAFF. The rearrangement links TRBV10-1 to TRBJ1-1; D is uncertain. V was trimmed by 6 bases and J by 1 base, leaving 9 bases between them. This CDR3 contains 13 residues. CDR1 is WNHNN, CDR2 SYGVQD, per germline (reference sequence).